Below are 16 T cell receptor beta chains sequenced from a single sample in a study of blood T cell repertoires in COVID-19. Clones were read by immunoSEQ multiplex PCR, and TCRdb kept only the in-frame ones, dropping some. Of over 200,000 clones in the sample, roughly nine tenths were seen once. The sample consisted of PBMCs or T cells enriched from blood (not recorded which). These receptor sequences come from a man younger than 40 who had recovered from COVID-19.

This clone appeared a single time. The chain joins TRBV6-5 to TRBJ2-7, with D possibly matching TRBD1 (6 bases). Germline V lookup: CDR1 MNHEY, CDR2 SVGAGI. The CDR3 is 16 amino acids. Between the trimmed V and J ends, which lost 5 bases and 0 bases, there was a span of 17 bases. This chain's CDR3 is CASSHYGTSSSYEQYF. CDR3 nucleotide sequence: TGTGCCAGCAGTCACTACGGGACATCAAGCTCCTACGAGCAGTACTTC.

The chain uses TRBV7-2 and TRBJ2-2; D not certain. The V end was cut by 4 bases, the J end by 2 bases, with 5 bases between. The germline gives CDR1 SGHTA, CDR2 FQGNSA. The CDR3 sequence is 13 residues long. CDR3 sequence (DNA): TGTGCCAGCAGCTCGACAAACACCGGGGAGCTGTTTTTT. It encodes CASSSTNTGELFF.

The chain uses TRBV15 and TRBJ2-7; unclear D gene. The V end lost 0 bases, the J end lost 2 bases, and 11 bases lay between the germline ends. Germline loops: CDR1 LNHNV, CDR2 YYDKDF (reference sequence). This CDR3 contains 15 residues. This CDR3 is CATSRDRVITYEQYF. The CDR3 DNA sequence: TGTGCCACCAGCAGAGATCGGGTCATAACCTACGAGCAGTACTTC.

V gene TRBV19 combines with J gene TRBJ1-1, with 7 nucleotides matching TRBD1. Looked up from germline, CDR1 is LNHDA and CDR2 is SQIVND (reference sequence). This CDR3 is built from 14 residues. The ends lost 7 bases at V and 3 bases at J; junction bases unmatched: 8. This CDR3 reads CASTPGQSYTEAFF. In nucleotides, the CDR3 is TGTGCCAGTACCCCGGGACAGAGTTACACTGAAGCTTTCTTT.

The table lists this clone with a count of one. This chain connects TRBV9 to TRBJ1-1; TRBD1 might be the D (5 bases). Germline V CDR1 and CDR2: SGDLS, YYNGEE. There are 14 residues in the CDR3. V shed 0 bases and J shed 5 bases, with 11 bases lying between them. CDR3 region: CASSVDRGGTEAFF. CDR3 sequence (DNA): TGTGCCAGCAGCGTAGATCGGGGGGGTACTGAAGCTTTCTTT.

The V gene is TRBV30, the J gene TRBJ1-1; TRBD1 agrees at 8 bases. Germline lookup yields CDR1 GTSNPN and CDR2 SVGIG (reference sequence). V shed 1 base, J shed 7 bases, and the junction held 8 bases outside the gene matches. The CDR3 runs 14 residues. CDR3 nucleotides: TGTGCCTGGAGTGGGGGACAGGCCCAAAGTGAAGCTTTCTTT. It is translated as CAWSGGQAQSEAFF. Variable domain in full (rest from reference TRBV30 and TRBJ1-1): SQTIHQWPATLVQPVGSPLSLECTVEGTSNPNLYWYRQAAGRGLQLLFYSVGIGQISSEVPQNLSASRPQDRQFILSSKKLLLSDSGFYLCAWSGGQAQSEAFFGQGTRLTVV.

The V and J genes are TRBV4-3 and TRBJ2-1; 7 positions agree with TRBD2. CDR3 length: 14 residues. After removal of 3 bases from V and 4 bases from J, the junction contained 3 bases not matched to a gene. Germline values: CDR1 LGHNA, CDR2 YSLEER. CDR3 amino acids: CASSHGGGYNEQFF. The CDR3 DNA is TGCGCCAGCAGCCATGGGGGGGGTTACAATGAGCAGTTCTTC.

The gene calls are TRBV27 and TRBJ2-6; TRBD2 matches 10 bases. Losses at the gene ends were 6 bases for V and 0 bases for J; bases not matched to a gene: 5. The length of the CDR3 is 17 residues. Germline V gene lookup returns CDR1 MNHEY and CDR2 SMNVEV (reference sequence). CDR3 DNA: TGTGCCAGCAGAAGACTAGCGGGCACCTCTGGGGCCAACGTCCTGACTTTC. This gives the protein CASRRLAGTSGANVLTF. The variable domain in full, completed from reference TRBV27 and TRBJ2-6, reads EAQVTQNPRYLITVTGKKLTVTCSQNMNHEYMSWYRQDPGLGLRQIYYSMNVEVTDKGDVPEGYKVSRKEKRNFPLILESPSPNQTSLYFCASRRLAGTSGANVLTFGAGSRLTVL.

CDR3 DNA sequence: TGTGCCAGCAGCGGGCCATCAGGGGGCTTAGGGGGAAACACCATATATTTT. Translating gives CASSGPSGGLGGNTIYF. The J gene is TRBJ1-3, the V gene TRBV9; TRBD1 matches 8 bases. CDR3 length: 17 amino acids. Germline trimming cut 3 bases from V and 4 bases from J; bases unmatched to any gene: 12. Germline V gives CDR1 SGDLS, CDR2 YYNGEE.

The chain carries TRBV24-1 and TRBJ2-1, with 9 positions matching TRBD1. Germline values: CDR1 KGHDR, CDR2 SFDVKD. The CDR3 runs 13 residues. The V and J ends lost 4 bases and 10 bases, in that order; junction bases with no gene match: 4. The CDR3 DNA reads TGTGCCACCAGTGAGGCGGACAGGGGAGAGCAGTTCTTC. It translates to CATSEADRGEQFF.

The CDR3 coding sequence is TGCGCCAGCAGCCAAGATTTATCCGGGGAGCTGTTTTTT. This gives the protein CASSQDLSGELFF. The J gene is TRBJ2-2, the V gene TRBV4-1; D gene uncertain. This CDR3 spans 13 amino acids. CDR1 and CDR2 from the germline V gene are MGHRA and YSYEKL. V shed 0 bases and J shed 6 bases, with 5 bases lying between them.

The J gene is TRBJ1-2, the V gene TRBV11-1; 9 bases map to TRBD1. The junction had 6 bases not matched to a gene; V was cut back by 5 bases and J by 5 bases. This CDR3 region has 14 residues. CDR1 is SGHAT and CDR2 is FQDESV in the germline V gene (reference sequence). CDR3 protein: CASSGQGRGYGYTF. The DNA for the CDR3 is TGTGCCAGCAGCGGACAGGGGCGCGGATATGGCTACACCTTC.

The table lists this clone with a count of one. The chain is built from TRBV10-3 and TRBJ1-6; perhaps TRBD1 as D (5 bases). The length of the CDR3 is 15 residues. With 3 bases removed from V and 7 bases from J, the gap between germline ends came to 13 bases. Germline V gene lookup returns CDR1 ENHRY and CDR2 SYGVKD. CDR3 DNA sequence: TGTGCCATCAGTGACTTCAGGGCGGACAATTCACCCCTCCACTTT. This sequence encodes CAISDFRADNSPLHF.

On this clone: A junction boundary mismatches the germline segment, possibly from a read error. The V gene is TRBV5-1, the J gene TRBJ2-5; 8 bases match TRBD1. This CDR3 has 15 amino acids. Germline lookup yields CDR1 SGHRS and CDR2 YFSETQ. CDR3 bases: TGCGCCAGCAGCTTGGAACCGGGACAGGACACCATCAGTAACTTC. Protein: CASSLEPGQDTISNF.

This chain links TRBV4-1 with TRBJ2-1, with 9 positions matching TRBD2. The CDR3 covers 15 residues. With 4 bases clipped from V and 9 bases from J, the junction kept 10 bases outside the gene matches. The V gene's germline CDR1 is MGHRA and CDR2 YSYEKL. Here the CDR3 DNA reads TGCGCCAGCAGCCCTCCCCTAGCGGGATACTCTGAGCAGTTCTTC. Translation: CASSPPLAGYSEQFF.

The chain has TRBV5-1 and TRBJ1-2, with TRBD1 matching 9 bases. Germline V gene lookup returns CDR1 SGHRS and CDR2 YFSETQ. With 4 bases clipped from V and 4 bases from J, the junction kept 5 bases outside the gene matches. This CDR3 comprises 14 residues. The CDR3 region has the DNA TGCGCCAGCAGCCAGGGACAGGGACCCTATGGCTACACCTTC. It encodes CASSQGQGPYGYTF. Complete variable domain (other parts from reference TRBV5-1 and TRBJ1-2): KAGVTQTPRYLIKTRGQQVTLSCSPISGHRSVSWYQQTPGQGLQFLFEYFSETQRNKGNFPGRFSGRQFSNSRSEMNVSTLELGDSALYLCASSQGQGPYGYTFGSGTRLTVV.